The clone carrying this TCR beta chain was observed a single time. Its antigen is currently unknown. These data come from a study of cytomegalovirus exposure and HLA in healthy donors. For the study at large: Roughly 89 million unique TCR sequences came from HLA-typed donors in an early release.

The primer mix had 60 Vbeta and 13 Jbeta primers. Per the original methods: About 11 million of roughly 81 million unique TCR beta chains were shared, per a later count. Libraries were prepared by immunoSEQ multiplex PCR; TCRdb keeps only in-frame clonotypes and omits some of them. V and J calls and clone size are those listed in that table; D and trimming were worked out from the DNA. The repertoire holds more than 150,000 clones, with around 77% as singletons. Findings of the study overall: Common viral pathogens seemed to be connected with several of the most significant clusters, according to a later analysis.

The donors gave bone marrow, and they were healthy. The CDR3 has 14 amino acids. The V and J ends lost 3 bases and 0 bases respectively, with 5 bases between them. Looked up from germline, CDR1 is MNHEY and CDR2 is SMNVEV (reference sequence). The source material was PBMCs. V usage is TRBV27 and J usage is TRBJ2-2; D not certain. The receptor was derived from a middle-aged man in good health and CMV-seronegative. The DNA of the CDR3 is TGTGCCAGCAGTTTTGGCCCGAACACCGGGGAGCTGTTTTTT. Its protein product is CASSFGPNTGELFF.